The 3 T cell receptor beta chains below were found in one sample sequenced in a study of T cells in Graves' hyperthyroidism and ophthalmopathy. The investigators amplified TCR beta CDR3 regions from RNA transcripts. An initial round of RT-PCR targeting the TCR CDR3 relied on the HTBI primer set. A single record per CDR3 protein comes from TCRdb applying MiXCR to the multiplex PCR reads. The repertoire holds about 400,000 distinct CDR3 sequences, with about an eighth as singletons. The sample consisted of blood. These receptor sequences come from a man in his fifties with Graves' ophthalmopathy.

J is TRBJ2-3 and V is TRBV7-2; 9 bases align to TRBD1. Trimming removed 7 bases from V and 4 bases from J; junction bases left unmatched: 9. The CDR3 extends over 15 amino acids. Per germline, CDR1 SGHTA and CDR2 FQGNSA. Here the CDR3 DNA reads TGTGCCAGCAACTCACCGGGGACAGGGTCAGATACGCAGTATTTT. Encoded protein: CASNSPGTGSDTQYF.

The table lists this clonotype with a few counts. This chain links TRBV3-1 with TRBJ2-7, with a weak D call TRBD2 (5 bases). There are 13 residues in the CDR3. V was pared by 3 bases and J by 1 base, with 7 bases between. Germline lookup yields CDR1 LGHDT and CDR2 YNNKEL (reference sequence). The DNA for the CDR3 is TGTGCCAGCAGCCATGGGGAGTCCTACGAGCAGTACTTC. This gives the protein CASSHGESYEQYF.

The table lists this clonotype with many counts. This chain uses TRBV2 with TRBJ2-6; no clear D. Germline lookup yields CDR1 SNHLY and CDR2 FYNNEI. V was shortened by 4 bases and J by 2 bases, with 9 bases between the two germline ends. The CDR3 loop spans 15 amino acids. This CDR3 is CASSGAETGANVLTF. Written as DNA, the CDR3 is TGTGCCAGCAGTGGTGCGGAAACTGGGGCCAACGTCCTGACTTTC.